These T cell receptor beta chains were read from a single sample in a study of identical twins. TCRdb used MiXCR to reprocess the 5' RACE reads, holding one entry per CDR3 protein. The sample lists roughly 250,000 distinct CDR3 sequences; roughly an eighth were seen once. What was sequenced was memory (CD45RO+) T cells sorted from blood. All receptors derive from a woman younger than 30 in good health. Each CDR3 is given with its conserved first and last residue. Clone size appears in some rows only: once, few, many, or a class for an expanded clone.

>TRBV27|TRBJ1-2|few
CASSLSGNGYTF
>TRBV7-2|TRBJ1-5|-
CASSLTGQSNQPQHF
>TRBV24-1|TRBJ1-5|many
CATSGRDSYQPQHF
>TRBV12-5|TRBJ1-1|many
CASGGEVMNTEAFF
>TRBV13|TRBJ1-2|few
CASTPTGGYGYTF
>TRBV5-1|TRBJ2-2|few
CASRQGSTGELFF
>TRBV6-5|TRBJ2-3|few
CASSHNGRDDTQYF
>TRBV20-1|TRBJ2-5|few
CSAAGLAGTTVETQYF
>TRBV20-1|TRBJ1-2|-
CSASAGGVLYGYTF
>TRBV2|TRBJ2-2|-
CASSESGTGYTGELFF
>TRBV5-1|TRBJ2-1|many
CASSLSLYNEQFF
>TRBV20-1|TRBJ2-1|-
CSARGGQGMYNEQFF
>TRBV9|TRBJ2-1|few
CASSVRAGERENEQFF
>TRBV5-1|TRBJ2-1|many
CASSLGPGGYNEQFF
>TRBV5-1|TRBJ1-3|many
CASSSGSSRSNTIYF
>TRBV4-2|TRBJ1-1|many
CASSQDRGVDTEAFF
>TRBV2|TRBJ2-5|-
CASSQRLAGGRRETQYF
>TRBV12-3/TRBV12-4|TRBJ2-3|few
CASSYRTRQGSSGADTQYF
>TRBV5-6|TRBJ2-6|few
CASRAGGSGANVLTF
>TRBV7-9|TRBJ2-5|-
CASSPKAETQYF
>TRBV5-1|TRBJ1-2|-
CASSFQGDGYTF
>TRBV5-1|TRBJ1-5|few
CASSLSPGSNQPQHF
>TRBV4-2|TRBJ2-7|few
CASSPTAAGLNEQYF
>TRBV25-1|TRBJ2-1|-
CASSPQQGTEQFF
>TRBV11-2|TRBJ2-1|few
CASRSIGTRLYNEQFF
>TRBV3-1|TRBJ2-7|-
CASSGRLAGSWEQYF
>TRBV5-1|TRBJ2-7|many
CASSLRGGEQYF
>TRBV20-1|TRBJ1-4|few
CSPVRATNEKLFF
>TRBV20-1|TRBJ2-7|few
CSARTSGAHEQYF
>TRBV18|TRBJ2-1|few
CASSPTGGREQFF